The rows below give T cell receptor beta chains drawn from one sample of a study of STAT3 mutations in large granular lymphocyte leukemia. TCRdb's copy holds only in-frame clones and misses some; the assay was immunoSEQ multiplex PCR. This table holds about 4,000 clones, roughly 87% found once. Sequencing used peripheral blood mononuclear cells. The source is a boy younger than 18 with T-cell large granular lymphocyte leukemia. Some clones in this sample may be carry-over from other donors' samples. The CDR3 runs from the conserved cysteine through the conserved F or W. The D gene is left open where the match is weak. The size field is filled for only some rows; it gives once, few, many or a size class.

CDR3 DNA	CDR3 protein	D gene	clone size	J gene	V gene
TGTGCCAGCAGTGAATACCGACTAGCGGGAGAGCAGGGTGAGCAGTTCTTC	CASSEYRLAGEQGEQFF	TRBD2	NA	TRBJ2-1	TRBV25-1
TGCGCCAGCAGCCCTGCAACTAATGAAAAACTGTTTTTT	CASSPATNEKLFF	NA	NA	TRBJ1-4	TRBV5-1
TGTGCCAGCAGCCAAGATGGTCCCTCTGGGGCCAACGTCCTGACTTTC	CASSQDGPSGANVLTF	NA	NA	TRBJ2-6	TRBV4-2
TGTGCTAGTGCCGAACAGTACACTGAAGCTTTCTTT	CASAEQYTEAFF	NA	once	TRBJ1-1	TRBV12-5
TGTGCCAGCGGCCGGGACAGGATCAATTCACCCCTCCACTTT	CASGRDRINSPLHF	TRBD1	NA	TRBJ1-6	TRBV28
TGTGCCAGCAGCTTGACTCCCCCCTATGGAGGCTACACCTTC	CASSLTPPYGGYTF	NA	NA	TRBJ1-2	TRBV5-5
TGTGCCTGGAGCCCAGGGGGCCGAAATTCACCCCTCCACTTT	CAWSPGGRNSPLHF	TRBD1	NA	TRBJ1-6	TRBV30
TGTGCCAGCAGCCCGACAGGGGCCTACGAGCAGTACTTC	CASSPTGAYEQYF	TRBD1	NA	TRBJ2-7	TRBV7-9
TGTGCCTGGACAGGCCGCTCCTACGAGCAGTACTTC	CAWTGRSYEQYF	NA	NA	TRBJ2-7	TRBV30
TGTGCCAGCAGTGAAGGAGGGGACTATGGCTACACCTTC	CASSEGGDYGYTF	NA	NA	TRBJ1-2	TRBV6-1
TGTGCCTGGAGGGGTGGGGCTAGCGGGATCGAGCAGTACTTC	CAWRGGASGIEQYF	TRBD2	NA	TRBJ2-7	TRBV30
TGTGCCAGCAGCTTCAGGGCAGAAGAGACCCAGTACTTC	CASSFRAEETQYF	NA	NA	TRBJ2-5	TRBV5-4
TGTGCCAGCAGCTTTTATAGGAGCGGGGACTCCTACGAGCAGTACTTC	CASSFYRSGDSYEQYF	TRBD2	NA	TRBJ2-7	TRBV13
TGTGCCAGCAGCTCCCCCCGATCAGGGAACTATGGCTACACCTTC	CASSSPRSGNYGYTF	NA	NA	TRBJ1-2	TRBV5-6
TGTGCCAGCAGCTTAAGTTTAAATCTCTATGGCTACACCTTC	CASSLSLNLYGYTF	NA	NA	TRBJ1-2	TRBV13
TGTGCCAGCAGTGAAGCGGACGATGGCAATCAGCCCCAGCATTTT	CASSEADDGNQPQHF	NA	NA	TRBJ1-5	TRBV6-1
TGTGCCTGGAGTGGCCGCAAGCCGGGACTAGCGGGGGTTCAATTCTACAATGAGCAGTTCTTC	CAWSGRKPGLAGVQFYNEQFF	TRBD2	once	TRBJ2-1	TRBV30
TGCGCCAGCAGCCAGGGCGGGGGGCAGGTTGAAAAACTGTTTTTT	CASSQGGGQVEKLFF	NA	NA	TRBJ1-4	TRBV4-3
TGCGCCAGCAGCCCTATGGGGGCGCCACCCCTCCACTTT	CASSPMGAPPLHF	NA	NA	TRBJ1-6	TRBV5-1
TGCGCCAGCAGCCTGGGGGGAGTGGATCAGCCCCAGCATTTT	CASSLGGVDQPQHF	NA	once	TRBJ1-5	TRBV5-1
TGCAGCGTCGCTCCGGGGGACTTCACAGATACGCAGTATTTT	CSVAPGDFTDTQYF	NA	NA	TRBJ2-3	TRBV29-1
TGCGCCAGCAGCTTGGCGCTAGCGGGAGGAATCAATGAGCAGTTCTTC	CASSLALAGGINEQFF	TRBD2	NA	TRBJ2-1	TRBV5-1
TGCGCCAGCAGCGTGACTAGCGGGAGCTACGAGCAGTACTTC	CASSVTSGSYEQYF	TRBD2	NA	TRBJ2-7	TRBV5-1
TGCAGCGTTGAAGGTACAGGCGCTAATGAAAAACTGTTTTTT	CSVEGTGANEKLFF	NA	few	TRBJ1-4	TRBV29-1
TGTGCCAGCTCACCGGAACTGCCACAGGGTTTTTATGGCTACACCTTC	CASSPELPQGFYGYTF	NA	few	TRBJ1-2	TRBV18
TGTGCCACCAGCGGGACAGGGGAGTCAGATACGCAGTATTTT	CATSGTGESDTQYF	TRBD1	NA	TRBJ2-3	TRBV15
TGTGCCAGCAGCGATACTAGGGGAATATGGAATTCACCCCTCCACTTT	CASSDTRGIWNSPLHF	NA	few	TRBJ1-6	TRBV5-6
TGTGCCAGCAGCTCCGACAGGGGGCTTGAGCAGTACTTC	CASSSDRGLEQYF	TRBD1	NA	TRBJ2-7	TRBV7-9
TGTGCCAGCAGCTTGGGGGGGCCTATGAGCACAGATACGCAGTATTTT	CASSLGGPMSTDTQYF	NA	NA	TRBJ2-3	TRBV5-4
TGTGCCTGGAGTGTACACTATAATTCACCCCTCCACTTT	CAWSVHYNSPLHF	NA	NA	TRBJ1-6	TRBV30
TGTGCCAGCAGCCCCGAACAGGGAATTTCACCCCTCCACTTT	CASSPEQGISPLHF	NA	NA	TRBJ1-6	TRBV6-1
TGCGCCAGCAGCTTGGGACGACGCTTGATGAACACTGAAGCTTTCTTT	CASSLGRRLMNTEAFF	NA	NA	TRBJ1-1	TRBV5-1
TGTGCCAGCAGCTTAGTTGTCCACGAGCAGTACTTC	CASSLVVHEQYF	NA	NA	TRBJ2-7	TRBV13
TGTGCCAGCAGCCGACGGATAGGGGTAGATACGCAGTATTTT	CASSRRIGVDTQYF	NA	NA	TRBJ2-3	TRBV7-9
TGTGCCAGCAGCCCGGGACAGGGCTACGAGCAGTACTTC	CASSPGQGYEQYF	TRBD1	NA	TRBJ2-7	TRBV13
TGTGCCAGCAGCCGTGGCGTAGCGGGAGGGAGCTCCTACGAGCAGTACTTC	CASSRGVAGGSSYEQYF	TRBD2	NA	TRBJ2-7	TRBV7-9
TGCGCCAGCAGCCAGAGCGTGCTTTACAATGAGCAGTTCTTC	CASSQSVLYNEQFF	NA	NA	TRBJ2-1	TRBV5-1
TGTGCCTGGAGCGCCAACAGGTACACCGGGGAGCTGTTTTTT	CAWSANRYTGELFF	NA	NA	TRBJ2-2	TRBV30
TGTGCCAGCAGTGTCGGACCCCCTATTTTGGGCGAGCAGTACTTC	CASSVGPPILGEQYF	NA	few	TRBJ2-7	TRBV6-5
TGTGCCAGCAGTGGAACAGGGGGCAATCAGCCCCAGCATTTT	CASSGTGGNQPQHF	TRBD1	NA	TRBJ1-5	TRBV2
TGTGCCAGCAGCTTAGGGGACAGCCAAGAGACCCAGTACTTC	CASSLGDSQETQYF	TRBD1	NA	TRBJ2-5	TRBV7-9